This TCR beta chain is drawn from a study of blood T cell repertoires in COVID-19. As for the study in general: Specimens from acute and convalescent COVID-19 originated in the United States, Italy and Spain. T cells, B-cell-depleted T cells, or PBMCs supplied cDNA or gDNA.

With 4 bases clipped from V and 2 bases from J, the junction kept 10 bases outside the gene matches. The CDR3 extends over 18 amino acids. From germline, CDR1 is SEHNR and CDR2 FQNEAQ (reference sequence). Under the authors' procedure: Amplification of reference gene primers provided the estimated nucleated cell counts. Clones were read by immunoSEQ multiplex PCR, and TCRdb kept only the in-frame ones, dropping some. Clone size and V and J calls were adopted from that table, with D and trimming inferred from the DNA. The table includes 70,000 or so clones, about 90% detected once. The source material was peripheral blood. The TCR was taken from a man in his fifties with active COVID-19. V and J are TRBV7-9 and TRBJ2-1; 11 nucleotides line up with TRBD1. The CDR3 loop is CASSSPAGTGGPYNEQFF. As DNA, the CDR3 is TGTGCCAGCAGCTCCCCCGCCGGGACAGGGGGGCCCTACAATGAGCAGTTCTTC.